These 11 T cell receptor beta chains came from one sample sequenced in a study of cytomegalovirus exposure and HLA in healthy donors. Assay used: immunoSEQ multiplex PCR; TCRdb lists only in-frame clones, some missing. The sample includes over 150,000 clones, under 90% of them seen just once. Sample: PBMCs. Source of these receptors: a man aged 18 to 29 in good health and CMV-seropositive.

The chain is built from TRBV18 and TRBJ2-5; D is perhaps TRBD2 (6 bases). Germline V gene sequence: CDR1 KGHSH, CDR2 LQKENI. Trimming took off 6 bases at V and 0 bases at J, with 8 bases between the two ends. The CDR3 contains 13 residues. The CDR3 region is CASSRDYQETQYF. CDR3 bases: TGTGCCAGCTCTCGGGACTACCAAGAGACCCAGTACTTC.

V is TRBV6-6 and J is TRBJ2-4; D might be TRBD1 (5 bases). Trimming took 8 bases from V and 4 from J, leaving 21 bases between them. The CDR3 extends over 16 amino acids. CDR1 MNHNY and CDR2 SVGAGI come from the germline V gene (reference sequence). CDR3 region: CASYSYRSRQKNIQYF. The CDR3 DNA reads TGTGCCAGCTATTCCTACCGGTCTCGACAGAAAAACATTCAGTACTTC.

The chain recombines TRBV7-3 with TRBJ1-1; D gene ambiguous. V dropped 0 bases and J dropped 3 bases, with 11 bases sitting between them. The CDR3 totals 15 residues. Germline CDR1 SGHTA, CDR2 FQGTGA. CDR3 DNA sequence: TGTGCCAGCAGCTTAACGTCAGCGGCTCACACTGAAGCTTTCTTT. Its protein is CASSLTSAAHTEAFF.

CDR3 in DNA: TGTGCCAGCCAGGGGCAGGGGGCCTACGAGCAGTACTTC. It codes for CASQGQGAYEQYF. The chain links TRBV28 to TRBJ2-7; 7 nucleotides match TRBD1. This CDR3 contains 13 residues. V trimming: 8 bases; J trimming: 2 bases; junction bases outside the gene matches: 6. Germline V gives CDR1 MDHEN, CDR2 SYDVKM.

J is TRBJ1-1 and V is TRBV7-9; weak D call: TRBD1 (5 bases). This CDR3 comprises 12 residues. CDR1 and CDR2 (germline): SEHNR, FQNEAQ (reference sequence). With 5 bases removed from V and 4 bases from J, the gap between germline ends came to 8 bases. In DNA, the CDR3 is TGTGCCAGCAGCCAGCAGGGCACTGAAGCTTTCTTT. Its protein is CASSQQGTEAFF.

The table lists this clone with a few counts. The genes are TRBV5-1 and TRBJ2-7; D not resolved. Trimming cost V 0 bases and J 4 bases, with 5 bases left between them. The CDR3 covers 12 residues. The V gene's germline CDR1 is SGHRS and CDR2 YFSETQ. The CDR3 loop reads CASSLDRYEQYF. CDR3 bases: TGCGCCAGCAGCTTGGACAGATACGAGCAGTACTTC.

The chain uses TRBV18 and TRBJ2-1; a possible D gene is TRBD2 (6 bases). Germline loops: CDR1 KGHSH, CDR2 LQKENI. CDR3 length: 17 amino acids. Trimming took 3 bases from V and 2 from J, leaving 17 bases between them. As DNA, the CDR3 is TGTGCCAGCTCACCTCATGTGGGGGGAGGCCCCTACAATGAGCAGTTCTTC. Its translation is CASSPHVGGGPYNEQFF.

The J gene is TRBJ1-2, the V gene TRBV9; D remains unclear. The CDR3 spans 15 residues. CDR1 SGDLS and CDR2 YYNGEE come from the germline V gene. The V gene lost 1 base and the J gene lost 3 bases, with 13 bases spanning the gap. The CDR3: CASSVSSGSDYGYTF. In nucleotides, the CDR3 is TGTGCCAGCAGCGTATCGTCGGGTAGTGACTATGGCTACACCTTC. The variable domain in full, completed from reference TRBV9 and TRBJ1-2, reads DSGVTQTPKHLITATGQRVTLRCSPRSGDLSVYWYQQSLDQGLQFLIQYYNGEERAKGNILERFSAQQFPDLHSELNLSSLELGDSALYFCASSVSSGSDYGYTFGSGTRLTVV.

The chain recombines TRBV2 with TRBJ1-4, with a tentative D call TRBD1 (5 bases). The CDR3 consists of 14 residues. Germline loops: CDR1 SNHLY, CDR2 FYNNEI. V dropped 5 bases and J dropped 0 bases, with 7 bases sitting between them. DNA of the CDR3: TGTGCCAGCAGTACACAGGCAACTAATGAAAAACTGTTTTTT. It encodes CASSTQATNEKLFF.

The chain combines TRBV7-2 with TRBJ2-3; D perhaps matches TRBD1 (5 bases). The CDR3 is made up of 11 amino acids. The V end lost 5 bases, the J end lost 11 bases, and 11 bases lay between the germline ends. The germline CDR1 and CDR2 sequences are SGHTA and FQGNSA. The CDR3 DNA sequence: TGTGCCAGCAGCCCAGGGTTCGTGCAGTATTTT. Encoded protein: CASSPGFVQYF.

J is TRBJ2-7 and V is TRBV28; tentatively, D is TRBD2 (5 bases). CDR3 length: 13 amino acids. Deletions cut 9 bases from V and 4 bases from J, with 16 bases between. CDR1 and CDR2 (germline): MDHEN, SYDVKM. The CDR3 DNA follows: TGTGCCAGTAAGCGGCTGACTAATTACGAGCAGTACTTC. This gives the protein CASKRLTNYEQYF.